This T cell receptor beta chain was sequenced for a study of response to subunit inactivated influenza vaccine. TCRdb redid the calling of the RT-PCR reads with MiXCR, one entry per CDR3 protein. The sample contains roughly 650,000 distinct CDR3 sequences, approximately 15% of which appear only once. The clonotype was recovered from a man between 45 and 60 years old who received an inactivated influenza vaccine. The sample was PBMCs from blood, taken 12 days after vaccination.

Here the CDR3 reads CASSYSSSGSYNEQFF. CDR3 DNA: TGTGCCAGCAGTTACTCCTCCTCTGGCAGCTACAATGAGCAGTTCTTC. V gene TRBV6-5 combines with J gene TRBJ2-1; D call uncertain. V lost 0 bases and J 3 bases, leaving 12 bases between the germline ends. Germline V gene lookup returns CDR1 MNHEY and CDR2 SVGAGI. The CDR3 totals 16 residues.